Sequencing of this TCR beta chain was carried out in a study of cytomegalovirus exposure and HLA in healthy donors. This CDR3 is 16 amino acids long. The germline V gene has CDR1 LNHDA and CDR2 SQIVND (reference sequence). V shed 5 bases, J shed 4 bases, and the junction held 10 bases outside the gene matches. The PCR ran on 60 Vbeta and 13 Jbeta primers. Profiled with immunoSEQ multiplex PCR; TCRdb holds only in-frame clones, not every one. The data hold 150,000 to 200,000 clones, with roughly 76% observed a single time. This receptor was taken from a human donor in good health. Sample: PBMCs. V and J are TRBV19 and TRBJ2-3; 9 positions agree with TRBD2. CDR3 loop: CASSLRGSGGPDTQYF. The CDR3 nucleotides read TGTGCCAGTAGTCTTCGGGGTAGCGGGGGTCCAGATACGCAGTATTTT. The full variable domain, with the rest looked up from reference TRBV19 and TRBJ2-3, is DGGITQSPKYLFRKEGQNVTLSCEQNLNHDAMYWYRQDPGQGLRLIYYSQIVNDFQKGDIAEGYSVSREKKESFPLTVTSAQKNPTAFYLCASSLRGSGGPDTQYFGPGTRLTVL.